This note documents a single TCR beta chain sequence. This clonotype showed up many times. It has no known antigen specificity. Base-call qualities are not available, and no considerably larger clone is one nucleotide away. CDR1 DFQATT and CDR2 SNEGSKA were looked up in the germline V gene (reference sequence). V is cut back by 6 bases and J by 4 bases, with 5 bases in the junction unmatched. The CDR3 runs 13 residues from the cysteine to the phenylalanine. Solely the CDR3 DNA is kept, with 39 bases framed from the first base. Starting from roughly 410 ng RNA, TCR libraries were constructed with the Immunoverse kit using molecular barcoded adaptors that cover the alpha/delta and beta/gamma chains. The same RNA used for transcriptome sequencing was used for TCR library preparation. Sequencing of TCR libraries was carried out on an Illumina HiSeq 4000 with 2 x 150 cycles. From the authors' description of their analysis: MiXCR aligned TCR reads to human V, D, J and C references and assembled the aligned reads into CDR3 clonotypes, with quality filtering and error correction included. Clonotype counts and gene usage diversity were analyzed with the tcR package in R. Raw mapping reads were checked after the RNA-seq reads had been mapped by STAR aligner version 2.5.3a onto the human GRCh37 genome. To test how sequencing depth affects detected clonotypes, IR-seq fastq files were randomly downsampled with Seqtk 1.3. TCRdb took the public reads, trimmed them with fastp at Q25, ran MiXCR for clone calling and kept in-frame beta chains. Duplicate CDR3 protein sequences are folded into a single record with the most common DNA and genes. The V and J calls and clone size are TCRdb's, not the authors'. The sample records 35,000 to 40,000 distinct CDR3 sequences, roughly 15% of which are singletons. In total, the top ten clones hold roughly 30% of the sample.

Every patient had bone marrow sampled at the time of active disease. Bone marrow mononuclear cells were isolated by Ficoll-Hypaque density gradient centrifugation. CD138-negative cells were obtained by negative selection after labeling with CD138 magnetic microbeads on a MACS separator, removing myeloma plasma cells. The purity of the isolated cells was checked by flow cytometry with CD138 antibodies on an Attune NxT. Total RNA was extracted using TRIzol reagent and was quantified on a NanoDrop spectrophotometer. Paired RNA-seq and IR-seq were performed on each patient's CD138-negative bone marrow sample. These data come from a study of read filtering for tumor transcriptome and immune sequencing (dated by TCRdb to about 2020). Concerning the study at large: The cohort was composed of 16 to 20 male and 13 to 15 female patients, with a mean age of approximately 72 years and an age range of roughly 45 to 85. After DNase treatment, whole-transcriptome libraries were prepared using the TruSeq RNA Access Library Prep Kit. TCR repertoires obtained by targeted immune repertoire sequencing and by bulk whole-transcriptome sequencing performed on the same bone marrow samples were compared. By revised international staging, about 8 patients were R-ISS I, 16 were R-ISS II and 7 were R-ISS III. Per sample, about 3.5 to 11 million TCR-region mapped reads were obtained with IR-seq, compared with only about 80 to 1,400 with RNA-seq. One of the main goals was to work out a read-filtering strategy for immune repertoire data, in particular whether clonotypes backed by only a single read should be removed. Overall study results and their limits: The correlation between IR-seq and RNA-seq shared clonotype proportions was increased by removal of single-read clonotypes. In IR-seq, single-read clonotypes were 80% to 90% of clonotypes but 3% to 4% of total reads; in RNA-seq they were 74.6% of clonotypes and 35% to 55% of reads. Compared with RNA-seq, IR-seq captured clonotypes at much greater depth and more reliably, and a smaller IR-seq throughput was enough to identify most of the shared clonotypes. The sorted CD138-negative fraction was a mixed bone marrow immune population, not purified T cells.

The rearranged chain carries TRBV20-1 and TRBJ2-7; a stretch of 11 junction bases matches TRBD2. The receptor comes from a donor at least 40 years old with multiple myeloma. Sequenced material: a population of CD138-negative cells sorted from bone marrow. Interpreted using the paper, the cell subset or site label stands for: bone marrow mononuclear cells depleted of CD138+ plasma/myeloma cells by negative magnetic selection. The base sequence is TGCAGTGCCAGACTAGCGGGATTATACGAGCAGTACTTC. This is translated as CSARLAGLYEQYF.